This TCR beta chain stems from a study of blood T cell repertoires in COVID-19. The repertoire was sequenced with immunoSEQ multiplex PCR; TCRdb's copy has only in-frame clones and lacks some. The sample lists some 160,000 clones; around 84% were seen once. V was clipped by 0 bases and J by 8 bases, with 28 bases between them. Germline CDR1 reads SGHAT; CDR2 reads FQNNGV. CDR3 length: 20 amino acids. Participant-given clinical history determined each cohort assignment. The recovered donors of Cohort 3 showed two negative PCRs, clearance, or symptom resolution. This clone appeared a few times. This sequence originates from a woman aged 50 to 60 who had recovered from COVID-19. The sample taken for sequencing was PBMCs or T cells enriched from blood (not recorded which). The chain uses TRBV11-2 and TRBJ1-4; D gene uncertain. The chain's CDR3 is CASSLDLSYKLPRAREKLFF. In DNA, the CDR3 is TGTGCCAGCAGCTTAGATCTAAGCTACAAGCTCCCGCGGGCTCGCGAAAAACTGTTTTTT.